This T cell receptor (beta chain) originates from a study of blood T cells in healthy people across ages. Study-wide results and limits: Compared with aged donors, long-lived donors showed fewer expanded clones, suggesting selection.

A minimum of 6 micrograms of total RNA was extracted per sample. The second PCR ran about 6 to 12 cycles with a sample-barcoded 5' primer and J-beta primers. With 12 random nucleotides, a template-switch adaptor tagged each individual cDNA molecule. TCRdb called the 5' RACE reads again in MiXCR, with one record for every CDR3 protein. Of about 780,000 distinct CDR3 sequences in the sample, about 47% are singletons; the top ten hold around a sixth. With respect to this clonotype: Its antigen remains unknown.

Germline V gene data show CDR1 as SGHAT and CDR2 as FQNNGV. The CDR3 is 12 residues long. Unmatched junction bases numbered 2, after V lost 4 bases and J lost 6 bases. The TCR was taken from an elderly man in good health. The rearrangement uses TRBV11-2 and TRBJ2-7, with 8 bases aligning to TRBD2. Input material: blood. The CDR3 here is CASSWAGGEQYF. The DNA of the CDR3 is TGTGCCAGCAGCTGGGCGGGAGGCGAGCAGTACTTC.